This TCR beta chain came from a study of blood T cell repertoires in COVID-19 (TCRdb year 2020). Regarding the research as a whole: Samples from collaborators originated in the United States, Italy and Spain and spanned both the acute and convalescent phases of COVID-19. The prospective study material was composed of cDNA or gDNA derived from T cells, B-cell-depleted T cells, or PBMCs. Subjects who had been exposed to COVID-19, were actively infected with it, or had recovered from it provided the deeply sampled blood TCRbeta repertoires that made up the dataset. The repertoires were released in a freely available public database meant as a resource for research on the immune response to SARS-CoV-2. Samples were obtained from the ongoing ImmuneRACE study (first 160 participants) and from about 1,300 subjects provided by 6 global collaborators. Nearly every sample came with metadata listing a de-identified subject ID, COVID-19 status, age in years and sex. Where available, HLA class I and class II types were taken from metadata supplied by the sample provider and were not determined by assay-based typing.

TCRbeta CDR3 regions were amplified from genomic DNA using the immunoSEQ Assay, a bias-controlled multiplex PCR. Turning to the authors' computational methods: Nucleated cell counts per sample were estimated from amplification of reference gene primers within the assay. To quantify the absolute abundance of each unique TCRbeta CDR3 rearrangement, sequence reads were collapsed and filtered. For each sample, productive Simpson clonality was calculated as the square root of Simpson's diversity index over productive rearrangements. In TCRdb, the immuneACCESS table is reduced to in-frame sequences with V and J assigned. These tables do not hold every clone; where another copy was compared, an unresolved V gene accounts for under half, and the others remain unexplained. Clone size and the V and J calls come from that table; the DNA yielded D and trimming. The sample table shows over 85,000 clones, and roughly four fifths are seen once. The top ten hold approximately 16% of the sample.

As for this clone: What antigen it recognizes has not been identified. Base qualities were left out, and no much larger clone turns up one base away.

Whole blood was collected in K2EDTA tubes by collaborating institutions according to the institutions' own protocols. For TCRbeta analysis, collaborators shipped samples in one of three forms: frozen whole blood, isolated PBMCs, or DNA extracted from either of those sample types. The CDR3 goes from the cysteine to the phenylalanine over 12 residues. The retained sequence is limited to the CDR3, 36 bases, with the frame set at the first base. Looking up the germline V gene yields CDR1 MDHEN and CDR2 SYDVKM. The V end loses 5 bases and the J end loses 10 bases, and a stretch of 9 bases separates them. Overall study results and their limits: How much clinical and demographic metadata was included differed by source and by participant, and the metadata was provided uncurated.

This receptor was identified in a woman aged 55-70 years with acute or convalescent COVID-19. The V and J segments used are TRBV28 and TRBJ1-6; no D gene can be assigned with confidence. Sample: peripheral blood. The CDR3 reads CASSALGSPLHF. In nucleotides, the sequence is TGTGCCAGCAGTGCCCTCGGGTCACCCCTCCACTTT.